Described below is a single TCR beta chain sequence and its context. Its antigen is still unknown. The data are from a study of CD8 T cells in ankylosing spondylitis. Study results and caveats: Ankylosing spondylitis blood appeared to carry a characteristic TCR beta motif of roughly 8 highly homologous variants. Matched synovial fluid from ankylosing spondylitis patients was reported to be enriched for disease-linked clones.

The TCR beta libraries were generated through quantitative 5'-RACE incorporating molecular barcodes. In TCRdb, the 5' RACE reads were re-called with MiXCR into one record per CDR3 protein. The repertoire consists of some 840,000 distinct CDR3 sequences, with roughly 12% occurring once and the leading ten covering under 0.6%. The CDR3 runs to 15 residues. Germline V gene sequence: CDR1 KGHSH, CDR2 LQKENI. V was cut by 6 bases and J by 1 base, with 15 bases left in between. The V call is TRBV18, the J call TRBJ2-5; TRBD1 or TRBD2 may be the D gene (5 bases each). The receptor comes from a male donor with ankylosing spondylitis. The sample consisted of blood, either unsorted or a sorted T cell fraction (not recorded which). CDR3 loop: CASSPYEGPQETQYF. The CDR3 DNA reads as TGTGCCAGCTCTCCCTACGAGGGGCCCCAAGAGACCCAGTACTTC.